Shown below are 27 T cell receptor beta chains from a single sample sequenced in a study of T-cell memory formation after mild COVID-19. TCRdb processed the 5' RACE reads anew with MiXCR; each CDR3 protein has one entry. The top ten hold around 14% of the sample, which has about 410,000 distinct CDR3 sequences, more than 20% seen once. Sequenced input: PBMCs or a T cell subset sorted from them (not recorded which). All receptors derive from an adult woman who had mild COVID-19 (a few samples of this study predate the infection). Cell type and time point are not known.

This chain connects TRBV4-1 to TRBJ2-7; either TRBD1 or TRBD2 may fit D (5 bases each). This CDR3 is built from 17 residues. CDR1 is MGHRA and CDR2 is YSYEKL in the germline V gene. V lost 3 bases to trimming and J lost 5 bases, with 23 bases between them. The CDR3, as DNA: TGCGCCAGCAGCCACGGCACCCTCGGGACGCCGCTGGACGAGCAGTACTTC. Protein product: CASSHGTLGTPLDEQYF.

This rearrangement joins TRBV11-3 to TRBJ2-7; TRBD2 might be the D (5 bases). The V gene lost 5 bases and the J gene lost 3 bases, with 17 bases spanning the gap. This CDR3 comprises 15 residues. Germline V lookup: CDR1 SGHNT, CDR2 YENEEA. The CDR3 DNA reads TGTGCCAGCAGCCCAACTGGGGAGATTCTCTACGAGCAGTACTTC. It translates to CASSPTGEILYEQYF.

Here the CDR3 reads CAISERTGDNEQFF. The CDR3 coding sequence is TGTGCCATCAGTGAACGTACGGGAGACAATGAGCAGTTCTTC. The genes are TRBV10-3 and TRBJ2-1; D might be TRBD2 (6 bases). This CDR3 contains 14 residues. Trimming shortened V by 3 bases and J by 5 bases, and 11 bases separated the two germline ends. Germline V gene data show CDR1 as ENHRY and CDR2 as SYGVKD.

This clonotype was counted a few times. The chain carries TRBV6-2 or TRBV6-3 and TRBJ2-7; D possibly corresponds to TRBD2 (6 bases). This CDR3 comprises 14 residues. V shed 4 bases and J shed 3 bases, with 13 bases lying between them. In germline, CDR1 is MNHEY, CDR2 SVGEGT. CDR3 in amino acids: CASSSYGGVYEQYF. CDR3 sequence (DNA): TGTGCCAGCAGTTCGTACGGGGGAGTCTACGAGCAGTACTTC.

V usage is TRBV20-1 and J usage is TRBJ2-4, with 9 bases lining up with TRBD2. The CDR3 is 14 amino acids. V lost 7 bases and J lost 5; bases outside the gene matches: 9. Germline lookup yields CDR1 DFQATT and CDR2 SNEGSKA (reference sequence). The DNA of the CDR3 is TGCAGTGTCCCCCGCGGGGGGGACCAAAACATTCAGTACTTC. It specifies CSVPRGGDQNIQYF.

The genes are TRBV2 and TRBJ1-5; D gene uncertain. CDR1 is SNHLY, CDR2 FYNNEI, per germline. The CDR3 sequence is 13 residues long. Trimming took off 8 bases at V and 6 bases at J, with 14 bases between the two ends. CDR3 loop: CASWMSAGQPQHF. CDR3 in DNA: TGTGCCAGCTGGATGTCCGCCGGTCAGCCCCAGCATTTT.

The CDR3 DNA reads TGTGCCACCAGTCCAGACGGGAACACTGAAGCTTTCTTT. It codes for CATSPDGNTEAFF. The genes are TRBV24-1 and TRBJ1-1; D remains unclear. V was trimmed by 6 bases and J by 1 base, leaving 8 bases between them. Germline CDR1 and CDR2: KGHDR and SFDVKD. The CDR3 spans 13 residues.

The V call is TRBV5-5, the J call TRBJ2-7; 9 bases align to TRBD1. CDR1 is SGHKS and CDR2 is YYEKEE in the germline V gene (reference sequence). V gave up 0 bases and J gave up 5 bases; unmatched junction bases: 9. This CDR3 comprises 16 residues. CDR3 DNA: TGTGCCAGCAGCTTGGATATAGGGACAGGGAGGCACGAGCAGTACTTC. Protein sequence: CASSLDIGTGRHEQYF.

CDR3 nucleotides: TGCAGCGTGCTAACTGGGGGGGAGCTGTTTTTT. Residues: CSVLTGGELFF. This sequence joins TRBV29-1 and TRBJ2-2, with D unclear. Germline assignment: CDR1 SQVTM and CDR2 ANQGSEA. This CDR3 contains 11 residues. Trimming cost V 6 bases and J 8 bases, with 10 bases left between them.

This chain joins TRBV24-1 and TRBJ2-3; 12 bases align to TRBD2. CDR3 length: 17 residues. Germline CDR1 and CDR2: KGHDR and SFDVKD. V lost 5 bases, J lost 2 bases, and 7 bases stayed unmatched. The DNA of the CDR3 is TGTGCCACCAGTGCCATCCTAGCGGGGGGGACCACAGATACGCAGTATTTT. It specifies CATSAILAGGTTDTQYF.

The chain is built from TRBV25-1 and TRBJ2-7; weak D call: TRBD2 (5 bases). The CDR3 spans 11 residues. V lost 8 bases to trimming and J lost 4 bases, with 9 bases between them. Germline-derived CDR1 and CDR2 are MGHDK and SYGVNS. CDR3 coding DNA: TGTGCCAGCGGGAGCAAGTACGAGCAGTACTTC. This codes for CASGSKYEQYF.

The chain employs TRBV7-9 and TRBJ2-1; TRBD2 might be the D (6 bases). Trimming removed 3 bases from V and 10 bases from J, with 10 bases in between. This CDR3 contains 12 residues. In germline, CDR1 is SEHNR, CDR2 FQNEAQ (reference sequence). The CDR3 DNA reads TGTGCCAGCAGCTTCCAGGCGGGGGAGCAGTTCTTC. The encoded protein is CASSFQAGEQFF. The full variable domain, rest sourced from reference TRBV7-9 and TRBJ2-1, is DTGVSQNPRHKITKRGQNVTFRCDPISEHNRLYWYRQTLGQGPEFLTYFQNEAQLEKSRLLSDRFSAERPKGSFSTLEIQRTEQGDSAMYLCASSFQAGEQFFGPGTRLTVL.

This clonotype occurred a few times. The chain employs TRBV6-5 and TRBJ2-1; a weak D match, TRBD1 (6 bases). V dropped 0 bases and J dropped 12 bases, with 18 bases sitting between them. The CDR3 is 15 residues long. Germline CDR1 and CDR2: MNHEY and SVGAGI. For the CDR3, the DNA is TGTGCCAGCAGTTACTCCGAGGGACAAGGGTCGCGGCAGTTCTTC. It specifies CASSYSEGQGSRQFF.

This clonotype was detected ten times or more. The V gene is TRBV19, the J gene TRBJ2-7; D perhaps matches TRBD2 (5 bases). Trimming stripped 10 bases from V and 4 bases from J, with 17 bases between. CDR3 length equals 13 residues. Germline V CDR1 and CDR2: LNHDA, SQIVND (reference sequence). CDR3 in amino acids: CATLSTGGYEQYF. In DNA form, the CDR3 reads TGTGCCACCCTCTCAACGGGCGGGTACGAGCAGTACTTC.

The chain has TRBV7-3 and TRBJ2-2; no reliable D call. Trimming stripped 2 bases from V and 5 bases from J, with 9 bases between. The germline V gene encodes CDR1 SGHTA and CDR2 FQGTGA. This CDR3 comprises 14 residues. CDR3 sequence (DNA): TGTGCCAGCAGCTTATTAGGGCCGACCGGGGAGCTGTTTTTT. It codes for CASSLLGPTGELFF.

In its sample, this clonotype was seen many times. The V and J genes are TRBV4-1 and TRBJ2-3; 11 positions match TRBD2. Germline CDR1 is MGHRA and CDR2 is YSYEKL. V lost 5 bases and J lost 6; bases outside the gene matches: 10. There are 16 residues in the CDR3. The CDR3 nucleotides are TGCGCCAGCAGCGTCCGACTAGCGGGGAATGGGGATACGCAGTATTTT. This codes for CASSVRLAGNGDTQYF.

This chain connects TRBV12-3 or TRBV12-4 to TRBJ1-2; 7 bases are shared with TRBD1. This CDR3 has 14 residues. V dropped 4 bases and J dropped 3; count of bases not matched to a gene: 5. This chain's CDR3 is CASSSTGVDYGYTF. CDR3 nucleotides: TGTGCCAGCAGTTCCACAGGGGTGGACTATGGCTACACCTTC.

This clonotype came up a few times. V is TRBV4-3 and J is TRBJ2-3; TRBD1 matches at 8 bases. CDR1 is LGHNA, CDR2 YSLEER, per germline. The CDR3 contains 15 residues. V lost 5 bases and J lost 3; bases outside the gene matches: 7. The CDR3: CASSKGQGNTDTQYF. The CDR3 bases are TGCGCCAGCAGCAAAGGACAGGGAAATACAGATACGCAGTATTTT.

This clonotype was observed many times. CDR3 bases: TGTGCCAGCAGCTCCAGGACAGGGGGAATCACAGATACGCAGTATTTT. Encoded protein: CASSSRTGGITDTQYF. The genes are TRBV7-8 and TRBJ2-3, with 10 bases matching TRBD1. J gave up 2 bases and V 4 bases, and 6 bases lay outside the gene matches. The germline V gene encodes CDR1 SGHVS and CDR2 FQNEAQ. The CDR3 consists of 16 residues.

The J gene is TRBJ2-1, the V gene TRBV12-3 or TRBV12-4; no firm D call. The V gene lost 3 bases and the J gene lost 6 bases, with 9 bases spanning the gap. The CDR3 length is 13 residues. In DNA form, the CDR3 reads TGTGCCAGCAGTTTGAACAGTTTCAATGAGCAGTTCTTC. Protein: CASSLNSFNEQFF.

V and J are TRBV5-1 and TRBJ2-7; possibly TRBD2 for D (6 bases). Germline CDR1 is SGHRS and CDR2 is YFSETQ. The CDR3 spans 17 residues. V lost 0 bases and J 3 bases, leaving 19 bases between the germline ends. The CDR3 nucleotides are TGCGCCAGCAGCTTGGAGGGAGGACCCCCCCCCATCTACGAGCAGTACTTC. Its protein is CASSLEGGPPPIYEQYF.

This clonotype was seen a handful of times. The chain links TRBV29-1 to TRBJ1-2; 9 nucleotides line up with TRBD1. Germline V CDR1 and CDR2: SQVTM, ANQGSEA. The CDR3 consists of 13 residues. Unmatched junction bases numbered 1, after V lost 3 bases and J lost 2 bases. This CDR3 reads CSVDGTGNYGYTF. CDR3 sequence (DNA): TGCAGCGTTGACGGGACAGGGAACTATGGCTACACCTTC.

The gene calls are TRBV27 and TRBJ2-2; D is unclear. Trimming left V 5 bases short and J 3 bases short, with 13 bases between. This CDR3 spans 15 amino acids. Germline V gene sequence: CDR1 MNHEY, CDR2 SMNVEV (reference sequence). Here the CDR3 reads CASSPTAIHTGELFF. The CDR3 bases are TGTGCCAGCAGTCCAACAGCAATTCACACCGGGGAGCTGTTTTTT.

The V gene is TRBV7-9, the J gene TRBJ1-2; weak D call: TRBD1 (6 bases). V was shortened by 0 bases and J by 3 bases, with 11 bases between the two germline ends. Germline lookup yields CDR1 SEHNR and CDR2 FQNEAQ (reference sequence). This CDR3 is 15 amino acids long. In DNA form, the CDR3 reads TGTGCCAGCAGCTTAGCGGGGGGGCATGACTATGGCTACACCTTC. As protein: CASSLAGGHDYGYTF.

This chain links TRBV12-3 or TRBV12-4 with TRBJ1-5, with D unclear. This CDR3 has 15 residues. The V end was cut by 1 base, the J end by 1 base, with 8 bases between. The CDR3 region has the DNA TGTGCCAGCAGTTTAGGGAGTAAGAGCAATCAGCCCCAGCATTTT. Amino acids: CASSLGSKSNQPQHF.

The gene calls are TRBV24-1 and TRBJ2-1, with D perhaps assigned TRBD1 or TRBD2 (5 bases each). CDR1 and CDR2 from the germline V gene are KGHDR and SFDVKD. Between the trimmed V and J ends, which lost 7 bases and 8 bases, there was a span of 14 bases. The CDR3 contains 13 residues. The CDR3 protein is CATRGIWDDEQFF. Here the CDR3 DNA reads TGTGCCACCAGGGGAATTTGGGACGATGAGCAGTTCTTC.

This clonotype appeared a few times. The chain uses TRBV12-3 or TRBV12-4 and TRBJ2-7; D might be TRBD2 (5 bases). The CDR3 spans 13 residues. Trimming shortened V by 6 bases and J by 1 base, and 10 bases separated the two germline ends. This CDR3 reads CASSREGSYEQYF. The CDR3 bases are TGTGCCAGCAGCCGCGAGGGTTCCTACGAGCAGTACTTC.